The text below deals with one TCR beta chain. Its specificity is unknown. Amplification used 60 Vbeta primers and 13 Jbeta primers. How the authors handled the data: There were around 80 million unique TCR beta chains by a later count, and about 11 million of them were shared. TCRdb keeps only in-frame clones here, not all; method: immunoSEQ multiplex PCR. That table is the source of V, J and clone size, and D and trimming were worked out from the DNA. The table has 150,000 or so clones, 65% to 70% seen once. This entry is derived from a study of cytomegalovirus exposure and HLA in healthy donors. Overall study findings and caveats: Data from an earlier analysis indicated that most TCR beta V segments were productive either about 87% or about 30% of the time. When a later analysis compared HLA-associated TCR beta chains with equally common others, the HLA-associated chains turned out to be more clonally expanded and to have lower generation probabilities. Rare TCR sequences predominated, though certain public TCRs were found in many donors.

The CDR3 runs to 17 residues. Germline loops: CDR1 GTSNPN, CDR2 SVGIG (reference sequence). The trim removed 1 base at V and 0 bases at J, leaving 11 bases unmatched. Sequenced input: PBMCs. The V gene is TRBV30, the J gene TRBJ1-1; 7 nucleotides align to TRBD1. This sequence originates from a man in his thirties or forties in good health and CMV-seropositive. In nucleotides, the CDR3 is TGTGCCTGGAGTGGAAGAAGGGGGCAGGGTATGAACACTGAAGCTTTCTTT. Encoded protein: CAWSGRRGQGMNTEAFF.